This T cell receptor beta chain was sequenced during a study of T cell responses to AZD1222 COVID-19 vaccine (dated by TCRdb to 2020 to 2022). About the study as a whole: AZD1222 recipients whose second dose came at about 4 weeks and those whose second dose came at about 12 weeks were combined into one group, since spike-specific TCR depth and breadth did not differ between the two schedules. A total of more than 230 trial participants underwent TCR sequencing, of whom roughly 210 received two doses of AZD1222 and about 25 received two doses of the MenACWY control vaccine. Trial participants were enrolled by age into 18-55, 56-69 and 70-plus year subgroups, with roughly 160, 29 and 62 TCR-sequenced participants respectively.

According to the study, the label for this sample's time point signals: baseline before first vaccination. Vaccinee samples were obtained from the UK trials COV001 and COV002, which included a single-blind randomized controlled phase 2/3 trial of AZD1222 (ChAdOx1 nCoV-19) in healthy adults. For TCRbeta chain sequencing, PBMC samples from trial participants were taken at day 0 and at day 28 after the second dose. A note on this clone: There is no known antigen for this receptor. No qualities accompany the bases; no much larger clone lies one base away.

The CDR3 regions of human TCRbeta chains were analyzed by immunosequencing. In the source study's methods: TCRs in the repertoires were matched against a reference library of SARS-CoV-2-specific TCRs that had been generated with the MIRA antigen-specificity platform. Breadth was defined as the fraction of unique TCRs that were SARS-CoV-2-associated, and depth was defined as the fraction of total T cells that were SARS-CoV-2-associated. Using the MIRA data, each spike-specific TCR was mapped to the spike region that the TCR reacts to and placed in a CD4 or CD8 class. Log10-transformed breadth and depth values were compared by one-way ANOVA with Sidak's multiple comparisons tests. Sourced from immuneACCESS, this table was stored by TCRdb with only in-frame sequences that have V and J called. A share of the clones is absent; for the studies checked, an unresolved V gene accounts for under half, and the remainder has no known explanation. V, J and clone size are those of that table, while D and trimming were read from the DNA. The sample table contains 150,000 to 200,000 clones; only one count was recorded for 80% to 95% of them. The ten largest clones take up about 2.3% of the sample.

According to the germline V gene, CDR1 reads SGHDT and CDR2 reads YYEEEE. Its CDR3 holds 13 amino acids, cysteine through phenylalanine. The retained sequence is limited to the CDR3, 39 bases, with the frame set at the first base. V is pruned by 4 bases and J by 6 bases, leaving 3 bases of the junction without a gene match. The investigation overall reported the following: No day 14 peak-response samples were available, so repertoires were characterized only after the peak T cell response. After two AZD1222 doses, spike-specific TCR breadth and depth were significantly higher than at day 0 and than in MenACWY recipients. The 56-69-year group was small, and its depth increase did not reach significance, likely because of low power. Conclusions about previously exposed vaccinees are limited, since just 5 to 7 AZD1222 recipients were seropositive for SARS-CoV-2 at baseline. Reportedly, almost half of the unique spike-specific TCRs recognized epitopes lying outside the regions that are mutated in the B.1.351 and B.1.1.7 variants. Vaccine-associated CD4 TCRs spanned the whole spike protein, with dominant responses in regions 160-218 and 743-854. Participants were mostly white British and included more females than males, and it was suggested by the authors that clonal diversity may have been underestimated.

Recombination connected TRBV5-6 to TRBJ1-4; TRBD1 matches 7 bases in the middle. The sequence was obtained from an adult in good health. The source material was peripheral blood, sampled on day 0 of AZD1222 vaccination. The DNA sequence is given as TGTGCCAGCAGCGTGACAGGGTATGAAAAACTGTTTTTT. This encodes CASSVTGYEKLFF.